This T cell receptor beta chain was sequenced for a study of blood T cell repertoires in COVID-19. Across the study: Sources were T cells, B-cell-depleted T cells, or PBMCs; the material itself was cDNA or gDNA.

In the study's own analysis: Using reference gene primer amplification, nucleated cell counts were estimated. The method was immunoSEQ multiplex PCR; TCRdb's version includes in-frame clones alone and lacks a portion of them. The DNA was the basis for D and trimming; V, J and clone size are from that table. The table includes around 30,000 clones, over 75% detected once. In germline, CDR1 is MNHEY, CDR2 SMNVEV (reference sequence). The CDR3 length is 13 residues. The V and J ends lost 2 bases and 1 base respectively, with 6 bases between them. The V call is TRBV27, the J call TRBJ2-7, with D possibly matching TRBD1 (6 bases). Material for sequencing was peripheral blood. This clonotype originated in a man between 60 and 75 years old with acute or convalescent COVID-19. CDR3 in amino acids: CASSLQGSYEQYF. DNA of the CDR3: TGTGCCAGCAGTTTACAGGGGTCCTACGAGCAGTACTTC.